These T cell receptor beta chains were read from a single sample in a study of blood T cells in healthy people across ages. TCRdb passed the 5' RACE reads through MiXCR, listing each CDR3 protein once. The sample shows 1.6 million or so distinct CDR3 sequences, about 32% of them seen only once. The sample taken for sequencing was blood. These receptors were obtained from a woman aged 25 to 39 in good health. The conserved cysteine and the conserved F or W are not part of the CDR3 here. The order of the fields is J gene, CDR3 length, V gene, CDR3 protein.

J: TRBJ2-3; length: 13; V: TRBV6-5; CDR3: ASRPGTPSTDTQY
J: TRBJ1-1; length: 12; V: TRBV27; CDR3: ASSRTGGRTEAF
J: TRBJ2-7; length: 12; V: TRBV14; CDR3: ASSLQGSAYEQY
J: TRBJ2-1; length: 12; V: TRBV20-1; CDR3: SARVSGGGNEQF
J: TRBJ2-7; length: 15; V: TRBV7-6; CDR3: ASSSLIMAGEPYEQY
J: TRBJ1-5; length: 13; V: TRBV4-1; CDR3: ASSRSGQRNQPQH
J: TRBJ2-3; length: 13; V: TRBV12-3/TRBV12-4; CDR3: ASSPGLAGSDAQY
J: TRBJ1-4; length: 12; V: TRBV20-1; CDR3: SAGRTEYLEKLF
J: TRBJ2-5; length: 14; V: TRBV12-3/TRBV12-4; CDR3: ASSLIVGQLIETQY
J: TRBJ2-7; length: 11; V: TRBV5-1; CDR3: ASSERESHEQY
J: TRBJ2-3; length: 13; V: TRBV27; CDR3: ASIGTSGVGDTQY
J: TRBJ1-5; length: 13; V: TRBV18; CDR3: ASSAKQGRNQPQH
J: TRBJ2-1; length: 11; V: TRBV4-1; CDR3: ASSQEVWTEQF
J: TRBJ2-7; length: 13; V: TRBV7-8; CDR3: ASSRREALPYEQY
J: -; length: 12; V: TRBV7-2; CDR3: ASSLIMGAYEQY
J: TRBJ2-6; length: 14; V: TRBV20-1; CDR3: SPSGTGGTGANVLT
J: TRBJ2-1; length: 13; V: TRBV7-2; CDR3: ASSLDSRVGNEQF
J: TRBJ2-3; length: 11; V: TRBV4-1; CDR3: ASSQARTDTQY
J: -; length: 12; V: TRBV6-1; CDR3: ASSDLGQANEQY
J: TRBJ2-1; length: 14; V: TRBV9; CDR3: ASSVGSGGPYNEQF
J: TRBJ1-5; length: 17; V: TRBV24-1; CDR3: ATSECKARLCPPNQPQH
J: TRBJ2-1; length: 13; V: TRBV10-3; CDR3: TISESETSGSEQF
J: TRBJ1-2; length: 13; V: TRBV10-3; CDR3: AIRDSSRFNYGYT
J: TRBJ2-5; length: 12; V: TRBV7-9; CDR3: ASRTSGDQETQY
J: TRBJ2-7; length: 12; V: TRBV7-9; CDR3: ASSYEDRGYEQY
J: TRBJ2-1; length: 17; V: TRBV15; CDR3: ATSRDSGRGTNYYNEQF
J: TRBJ2-1; length: 10; V: TRBV30; CDR3: AWSVSGYEQF
J: TRBJ2-1; length: 12; V: TRBV10-3; CDR3: ATKNGSSYNEQF
J: TRBJ2-1; length: 17; V: TRBV20-1; CDR3: SARPLAGVPSSSYNEQF
J: TRBJ2-3; length: 15; V: TRBV5-1; CDR3: ASSLGSESGRTDTQY
J: TRBJ2-3; length: 11; V: TRBV20-1; CDR3: SARETGTDTQY
J: TRBJ2-5; length: 14; V: TRBV7-6; CDR3: ASSPRSAGEGETQY
J: TRBJ1-5; length: 12; V: TRBV5-1; CDR3: ASSLEGIGEPQH
J: TRBJ2-1; length: 13; V: TRBV3-1; CDR3: ASRSGLGSYNEQF
J: TRBJ2-5; length: 15; V: TRBV3-1; CDR3: ASSQDPSFGNQETQY
J: TRBJ2-3; length: 14; V: TRBV18; CDR3: ASSPPSTSFADTQY
J: TRBJ2-1; length: 14; V: TRBV7-6; CDR3: ASSTGLAADLGEQF
J: TRBJ2-1; length: 14; V: TRBV11-2; CDR3: ASSLRDSGYYNEQF
J: TRBJ1-5; length: 14; V: TRBV6-1; CDR3: ASSEKVRNSNQPQH
J: TRBJ2-7; length: 11; V: TRBV20-1; CDR3: GARGHLSYEQY